The 9 T cell receptor beta chains below all came from one sample that was sequenced in a study of neoadjuvant nivolumab and ipilimumab in lung cancer. Clones were sequenced by immunoSEQ multiplex PCR, and TCRdb holds only the in-frame ones, with some missing. The table shows 9,500 to 10,000 clones, with about 81% occurring only once. The sequencing used peripheral blood, collected before neoadjuvant nivolumab, alone or with ipilimumab. The receptors here all came from an adult with non-small cell lung cancer.

This clone showed up just a few times. The V call is TRBV7-9, the J call TRBJ2-1; 7 bases agree with TRBD2. V dropped 3 bases and J dropped 1; count of bases not matched to a gene: 9. Per germline, CDR1 SEHNR and CDR2 FQNEAQ (reference sequence). The CDR3 sequence is 17 residues long. CDR3 nucleotide sequence: TGTGCCAGCAGCTTCGACGGAGGACTAGGTTCCTACAATGAGCAGTTCTTC. Its translation is CASSFDGGLGSYNEQFF.

The chain joins TRBV9 to TRBJ2-3; the D is unclear. Germline V gene lookup returns CDR1 SGDLS and CDR2 YYNGEE. V gave up 0 bases and J gave up 4 bases, with 15 bases separating them. The CDR3 consists of 16 residues. The chain's CDR3 is CASSVGSDLLSDTQYF. The CDR3 nucleotides read TGTGCCAGCAGCGTAGGTTCCGATCTGTTGTCAGATACGCAGTATTTT.

The chain recombines TRBV27 with TRBJ1-1, with a tentative D call TRBD1 (5 bases). Germline CDR1 reads MNHEY; CDR2 reads SMNVEV (reference sequence). This CDR3 is built from 13 residues. Trimming took 2 bases from V and 1 from J, leaving 5 bases between them. The DNA for the CDR3 is TGTGCCAGCAGTTTAGGACAGAACACTGAAGCTTTCTTT. This translates into CASSLGQNTEAFF.

This clone was detected a few times. This chain links TRBV25-1 with TRBJ1-2, with D possibly TRBD1 on 6 matching bases. Trimming took off 7 bases at V and 4 bases at J, with 16 bases between the two ends. Germline V lookup: CDR1 MGHDK, CDR2 SYGVNS. There are 14 residues in the CDR3. CDR3 region: CASKAGGQGYGYTF. The CDR3 coding sequence is TGTGCCAGCAAGGCGGGGGGGCAGGGCTATGGCTACACCTTC.

V usage is TRBV27 and J usage is TRBJ2-5, with TRBD2 matching over 9 bases. This CDR3 is built from 15 residues. V gave up 4 bases and J gave up 6 bases; unmatched junction bases: 9. From germline, CDR1 is MNHEY and CDR2 SMNVEV (reference sequence). CDR3 nucleotide sequence: TGTGCCAGCAGTTCGACGACTAGCGGCCTAAAGACCCAGTACTTC. The encoded protein is CASSSTTSGLKTQYF.

The CDR3 DNA reads TGTGCCAGCAGCTCGGGGACAGGGATCTACAATGAGCAGTTCTTC. Protein: CASSSGTGIYNEQFF. V usage is TRBV7-3 and J usage is TRBJ2-1; TRBD1 matches 9 bases. Per germline, CDR1 SGHTA and CDR2 FQGTGA. The CDR3 spans 15 residues. V shed 4 bases, J shed 3 bases, and the junction held 4 bases outside the gene matches.

The chain couples TRBV9 to TRBJ1-4; D is unclear. This CDR3 is built from 16 residues. Germline V gene lookup returns CDR1 SGDLS and CDR2 YYNGEE. V lost 0 bases, J lost 0 bases, and 9 bases lay in between. The CDR3 DNA follows: TGTGCCAGCAGCGTAGACGGTAAAGCAACTAATGAAAAACTGTTTTTT. Translated, it gives CASSVDGKATNEKLFF.

This clone is a singleton in its sample. The chain has TRBV7-7 and TRBJ2-7; D gene ambiguous. Germline V gene lookup returns CDR1 SSHAT and CDR2 FNYEAQ (reference sequence). The length of the CDR3 is 11 residues. Trimming pared 5 bases from V and 0 bases from J, leaving 2 bases between. The CDR3 here is CASSRSYEQYF. The CDR3 DNA reads as TGTGCCAGCAGCCGCTCCTACGAGCAGTACTTC.

A few counts support this clone. The rearrangement joins TRBV14 to TRBJ1-2; perhaps TRBD1 as D (5 bases). The V gene's germline CDR1 is SGHDN and CDR2 FVKESK. The CDR3 is made up of 17 amino acids. The V end was cut by 0 bases, the J end by 6 bases, with 20 bases between. The CDR3, as DNA: TGTGCCAGCAGCCAAGATCTTTTGGGACTTGGCGTAGATGGCTACACCTTC. Amino acid sequence: CASSQDLLGLGVDGYTF.